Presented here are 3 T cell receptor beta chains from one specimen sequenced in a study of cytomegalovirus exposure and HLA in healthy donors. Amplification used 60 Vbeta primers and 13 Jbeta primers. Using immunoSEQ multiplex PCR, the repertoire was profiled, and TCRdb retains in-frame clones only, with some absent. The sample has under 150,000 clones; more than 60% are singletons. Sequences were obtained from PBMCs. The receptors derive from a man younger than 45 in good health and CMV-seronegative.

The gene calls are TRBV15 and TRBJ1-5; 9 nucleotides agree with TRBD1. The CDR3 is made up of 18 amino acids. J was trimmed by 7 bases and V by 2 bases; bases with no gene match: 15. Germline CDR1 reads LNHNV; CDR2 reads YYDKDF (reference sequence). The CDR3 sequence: CATSRSPPFDRGIQPQHF. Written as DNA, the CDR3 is TGTGCCACCAGCAGATCTCCTCCCTTTGACAGGGGGATCCAGCCCCAGCATTTT.

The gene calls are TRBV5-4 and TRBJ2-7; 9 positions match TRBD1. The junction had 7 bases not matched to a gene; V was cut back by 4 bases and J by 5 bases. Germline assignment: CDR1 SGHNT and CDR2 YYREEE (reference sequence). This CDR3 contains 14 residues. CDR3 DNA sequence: TGTGCCAGCAGCCCGGGACAGGGTATCCACGAGCAGTACTTC. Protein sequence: CASSPGQGIHEQYF.

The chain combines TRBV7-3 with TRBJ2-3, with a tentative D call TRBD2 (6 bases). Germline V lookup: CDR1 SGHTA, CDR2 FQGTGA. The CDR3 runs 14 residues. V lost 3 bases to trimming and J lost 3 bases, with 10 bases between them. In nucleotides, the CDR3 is TGTGCCAGCAGCTTTGCTCGGGAGACAGATACGCAGTATTTT. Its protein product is CASSFARETDTQYF.